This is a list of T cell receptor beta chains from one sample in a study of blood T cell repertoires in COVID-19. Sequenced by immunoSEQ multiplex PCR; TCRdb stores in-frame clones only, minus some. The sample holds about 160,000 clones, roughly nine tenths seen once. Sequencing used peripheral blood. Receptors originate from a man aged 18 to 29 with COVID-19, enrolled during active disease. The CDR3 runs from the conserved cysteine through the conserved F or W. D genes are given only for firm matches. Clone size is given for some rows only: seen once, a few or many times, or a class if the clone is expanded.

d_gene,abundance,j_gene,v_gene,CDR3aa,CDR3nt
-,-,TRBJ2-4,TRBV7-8,CASSSLGDTKNIQYF,TGTGCCAGCAGCTCCCTCGGGGACACCAAAAACATTCAGTACTTC
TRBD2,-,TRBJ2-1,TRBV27,CASSFWGRGSYNEQFF,TGTGCCAGCAGTTTTTGGGGGAGGGGCTCCTACAATGAGCAGTTCTTC
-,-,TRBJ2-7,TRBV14,CASSQGLNVRREHEQYF,TGTGCCAGCAGCCAAGGTCTCAATGTTCGGAGGGAGCACGAGCAGTACTTC
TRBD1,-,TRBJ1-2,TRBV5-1,CASSLRQGAGGYTF,TGCGCCAGCAGCTTGAGGCAGGGGGCCGGGGGCTACACCTTC
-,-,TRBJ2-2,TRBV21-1,CASSKRTGRHTGELFF,TGTGCCAGCAGCAAAAGGACAGGGCGGCACACCGGGGAGCTGTTTTTT
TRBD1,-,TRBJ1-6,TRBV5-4,CASSWGQGDLTPLHF,TGTGCCAGCAGCTGGGGACAGGGTGACTTGACACCCCTCCACTTT
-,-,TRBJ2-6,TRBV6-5,CASSRGDSGANVLTF,TGTGCCAGCAGTCGGGGAGACTCTGGGGCCAACGTCCTGACTTTC
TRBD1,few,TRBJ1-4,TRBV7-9,CASSLANTGGEKLLF,TGTGCCAGCAGCTTAGCGAACACAGGGGGCGAAAAACTGCTTTTT
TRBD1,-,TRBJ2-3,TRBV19,CASNLYGTASTDTQYF,TGTGCCAGTAATCTATACGGGACAGCCAGCACAGATACGCAGTATTTT
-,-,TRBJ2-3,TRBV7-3,CASSLTTVSTNTQYF,TGTGCCAGCAGCTTAACGACAGTCTCCACAAATACGCAGTATTTT
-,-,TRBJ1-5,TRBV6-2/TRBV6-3,CASSYSGRDRIQHF,TGTGCCAGCAGTTACTCGGGCAGGGATAGGATCCAGCATTTT
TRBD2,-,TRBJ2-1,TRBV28,CASSSGRAANEQFF,TGTGCCAGCAGTAGCGGGAGGGCCGCTAATGAGCAGTTCTTC
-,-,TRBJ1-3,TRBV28,CATYGSPDTIYF,TGTGCCACCTACGGGAGCCCAGACACCATATATTTT
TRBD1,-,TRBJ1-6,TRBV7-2,CASSWTGVSPLHF,TGTGCCAGCAGCTGGACAGGGGTTTCACCCCTCCACTTT
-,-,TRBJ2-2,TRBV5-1,CASSPTVLSVANTGELFF,TGCGCCAGCAGCCCAACCGTCCTTAGCGTCGCGAACACCGGGGAGCTGTTTTTT
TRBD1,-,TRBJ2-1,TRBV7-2,CASSLVAGQGNNEQFF,TGTGCCAGCAGCTTAGTAGCGGGACAGGGGAACAATGAGCAGTTCTTC
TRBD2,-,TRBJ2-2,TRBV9,CASSMGLPSSGELFF,TGTGCCAGCAGCATGGGACTACCCAGCAGCGGGGAGCTGTTTTTT
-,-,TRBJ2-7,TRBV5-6,CASSWGGAKSSEQYF,TGTGCCAGCAGCTGGGGCGGGGCAAAATCGTCCGAGCAGTACTTC
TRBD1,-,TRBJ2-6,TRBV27,CASTGGRGSTGANVLTF,TGTGCCAGCACTGGGGGCAGGGGGAGTACTGGGGCCAACGTCCTGACTTTC
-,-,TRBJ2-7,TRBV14,CASSHLFRGNYEQYF,TGTGCCAGCAGCCACCTATTCCGGGGGAATTACGAGCAGTACTTC
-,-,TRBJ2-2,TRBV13,CASSGDWDKNTGELFF,TGTGCCAGCAGCGGCGATTGGGACAAGAACACCGGGGAGCTGTTTTTT
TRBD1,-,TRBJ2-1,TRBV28,CASSPGTGSYGEQFF,TGTGCCAGCAGCCCCGGGACAGGGTCTTATGGTGAGCAGTTCTTC
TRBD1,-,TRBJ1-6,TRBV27,CASSLEPGQGADSPLHF,TGTGCCAGCAGTTTAGAGCCGGGACAGGGGGCTGATTCACCCCTCCACTTT
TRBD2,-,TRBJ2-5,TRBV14,CASSQEWLAGQETQYF,TGTGCCAGCAGCCAAGAGTGGCTAGCGGGCCAAGAGACCCAGTACTTC
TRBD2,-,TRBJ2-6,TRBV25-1,CASSGLAGASGANVLTF,TGTGCCAGCAGTGGACTAGCGGGGGCCTCTGGGGCCAACGTCCTGACTTTC
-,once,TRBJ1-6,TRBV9,CASSVAGSENSPLHF,TGTGCCAGCAGCGTAGCAGGGTCCGAGAATTCACCCCTCCACTTT
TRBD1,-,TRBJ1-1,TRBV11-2,CASSLMGQMNTEAFF,TGTGCCAGCAGCTTAATGGGACAGATGAACACTGAAGCTTTCTTT
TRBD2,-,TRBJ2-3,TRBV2,CASRSRTSESTDTQYF,TGTGCCAGCAGGAGCAGGACTAGCGAAAGCACAGATACGCAGTATTTT
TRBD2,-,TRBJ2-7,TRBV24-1,CATSASGSSYEQYF,TGTGCCACCAGTGCTAGCGGGAGCTCCTACGAGCAGTACTTC
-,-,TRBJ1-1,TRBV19,CASSNALGAGNTEAFF,TGTGCCAGTAGCAACGCGCTGGGGGCTGGGAACACTGAAGCTTTCTTT
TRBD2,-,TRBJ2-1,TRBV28,CASRLGLAGYYNEQFF,TGTGCCAGCAGACTGGGACTAGCGGGCTACTACAATGAGCAGTTCTTC
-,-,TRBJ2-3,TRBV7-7,CASSPGRGTDTQYF,TGTGCTAGCAGCCCAGGCCGCGGCACAGATACGCAGTATTTT
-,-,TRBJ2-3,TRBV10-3,CAIRQSLFTDTQYF,TGTGCCATCAGGCAGTCTCTTTTCACAGATACGCAGTATTTT
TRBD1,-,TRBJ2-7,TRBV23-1,CASIGTGEIYEQYF,TGCGCCAGCATTGGGACAGGGGAGATTTACGAGCAGTACTTC
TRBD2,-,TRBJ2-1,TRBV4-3,CASSQDRVAGGPHLNNEQFF,TGCGCCAGCAGCCAAGATAGAGTAGCGGGAGGGCCACACCTTAACAATGAGCAGTTCTTC
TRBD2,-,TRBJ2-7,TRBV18,CASSPLTSGRFSYEQYF,TGTGCCAGCTCACCATTGACTAGCGGGAGGTTCTCCTACGAGCAGTACTTC
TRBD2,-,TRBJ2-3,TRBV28,CASSPGNPLTSGSAADTQYF,TGTGCCAGCAGCCCGGGGAACCCTCTGACTAGCGGGAGTGCGGCAGATACGCAGTATTTT
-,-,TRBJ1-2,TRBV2,CASSEALTGYDGYTF,TGTGCCAGCAGTGAAGCGCTTACAGGGTATGATGGCTACACCTTC
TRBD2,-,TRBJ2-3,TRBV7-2,CASSLGLAGTDTQYF,TGTGCCAGCAGCTTGGGACTAGCGGGCACAGATACGCAGTATTTT
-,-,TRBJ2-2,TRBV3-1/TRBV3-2,CASSPRRQRNTGELFF,TGTGCCAGCAGCCCCCGGCGGCAGCGGAACACCGGGGAGCTGTTTTTT
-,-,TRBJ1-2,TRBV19,CASKDRGPGYTF,TGTGCCAGTAAAGATCGGGGTCCTGGCTACACCTTC
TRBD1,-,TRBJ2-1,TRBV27,CASSLGQLQFF,TGTGCCAGCAGTTTGGGACAGCTGCAGTTCTTC
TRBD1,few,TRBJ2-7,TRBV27,CASTQGYEQYF,TGTGCCAGCACACAGGGGTACGAGCAGTACTTC
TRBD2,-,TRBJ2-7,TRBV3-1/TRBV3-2,CASSQDKGPSGETYEQYF,TGTGCCAGCAGCCAAGATAAGGGTCCTAGCGGAGAAACCTACGAGCAGTACTTC
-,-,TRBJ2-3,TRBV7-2,CASSTPGLSPGLSTDTQYF,TGTGCCAGCAGTACCCCCGGTCTCTCACCGGGACTTAGCACAGATACGCAGTATTTT
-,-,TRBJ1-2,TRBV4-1,CASSEQGNYGYTF,TGCGCCAGCAGCGAACAGGGTAACTATGGCTACACCTTC
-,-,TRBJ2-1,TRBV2,CASSERGLTLRDEQFF,TGTGCCAGCAGTGAGAGGGGACTTACACTTAGGGATGAGCAGTTCTTC
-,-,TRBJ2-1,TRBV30,CAWSDDSYNEQFF,TGTGCCTGGAGTGATGACAGTTACAATGAGCAGTTCTTC
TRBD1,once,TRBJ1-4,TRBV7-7,CASSTQGAPPNEKLLF,TGTGCCAGCAGTACACAGGGGGCGCCTCCTAATGAAAAACTGCTTTTT
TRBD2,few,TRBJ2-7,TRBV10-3,CAISTASGRPTYEQYF,TGTGCCATCAGTACCGCTAGCGGGAGGCCGACCTACGAGCAGTACTTC